Reported below is one T cell receptor beta chain. The record originates from a study of blood T cell repertoires in COVID-19. Trimming pared 0 bases from V and 10 bases from J, leaving 9 bases between. Germline loops: CDR1 MGHRA, CDR2 YSYEKL. The CDR3 length is 12 residues. Clones were read by immunoSEQ multiplex PCR, and TCRdb kept only the in-frame ones, dropping some. The sample has approximately 220,000 clones; roughly 90% are singletons. Sequencing was carried out using PBMCs or T cells enriched from blood (not recorded which). The chain is built from TRBV4-1 and TRBJ1-1; D is undetermined. The clonotype was recovered from a woman aged 25 to 39 who had recovered from COVID-19. The CDR3, as DNA: TGCGCCAGCAGCCAAGATACCGGAGGAGCTTTCTTT. Protein sequence: CASSQDTGGAFF.